This T cell receptor (beta chain) was observed in a study of CD8 T cells in Susac syndrome. Broader study findings: The authors acknowledged that the study's TCR sequencing and HLA analysis involved relatively few individuals.

RNA totalling about 0.45 to 1 ug underwent reverse transcription with random hexamers. TCRdb re-called the immunoSEQ multiplex PCR reads through MiXCR, storing one row per CDR3 protein. The top ten hold approximately 0.081% of the sample, which has 200,000 to 250,000 distinct CDR3 sequences, 85% to 95% seen once. The CDR3 totals 14 residues. V lost 5 bases and J 2 bases, leaving 11 bases between the germline ends. Germline V gene sequence: CDR1 SGHTA, CDR2 FQGTGA. This clonotype appeared a single time. Its specificity is unknown. The chain carries TRBV7-3 and TRBJ2-3; TRBD2 is a possible D gene (6 bases). The sequence was obtained from a human donor with multiple sclerosis. Sequencing was done on a sample of CD4+ T cells from PBMCs. CDR3 loop: CASSPAGLTDTQYF. CDR3 bases: TGTGCCAGCAGCCCCGCGGGGCTCACAGATACGCAGTATTTT.